One and the same sample provided the 32 T cell receptor beta chains below, sequenced in a study of early T cells in non-severe SARS-CoV-2 infection. TCRdb analysed the 5' RACE reads with MiXCR anew, one entry per CDR3 protein. The sample includes roughly 56,000 distinct CDR3 sequences, about 9.9% of them seen just once. Source material: whole blood. These receptors were collected from an adult who was a healthcare worker with PCR-confirmed SARS-CoV-2 infection or an uninfected control (not recorded which).

The sample holds many counts of this clonotype. The chain uses TRBV7-3 and TRBJ2-3; D perhaps matches TRBD2 (6 bases). Trimming stripped 2 bases from V and 6 bases from J, with 15 bases between. Germline loops: CDR1 SGHTA, CDR2 FQGTGA. The CDR3 loop spans 15 amino acids. The DNA for the CDR3 is TGTGCCAGCAGCTTATACCTGGGGGGAGTGGATACGCAGTATTTT. It codes for CASSLYLGGVDTQYF. Supplemented by reference TRBV7-3 and TRBJ2-3, the full variable domain reads GAGVSQTPSNKVTEKGKYVELRCDPISGHTALYWYRQSLGQGPEFLIYFQGTGAADDSGLPNDRFFAVRPEGSVSTLKIQRTERGDSAVYLCASSLYLGGVDTQYFGPGTRLTVL.

The chain employs TRBV18 and TRBJ1-1; D possibly corresponds to TRBD1 (5 bases). Deletions cut 2 bases from V and 1 base from J, with 20 bases between. CDR1 is KGHSH, CDR2 LQKENI, per germline. The CDR3 consists of 18 residues. CDR3 DNA sequence: TGTGCCAGCTCACCATTATTTACGGGGTCAGGGAGGAACACTGAAGCTTTCTTT. Translated, it gives CASSPLFTGSGRNTEAFF.

This clonotype has a handful of counts. The rearrangement joins TRBV28 to TRBJ2-7; D perhaps matches TRBD2 (6 bases). The V end was cut by 5 bases, the J end by 0 bases, with 17 bases between. The CDR3 is 16 amino acids. Per germline, CDR1 MDHEN and CDR2 SYDVKM. The CDR3 reads CASSPVGAGRSYEQYV. CDR3 DNA: TGTGCCAGCAGTCCGGTCGGAGCGGGTCGCTCCTACGAGCAGTACGTC.

This clonotype was detected a few times. The chain recombines TRBV12-3 or TRBV12-4 with TRBJ2-3; D remains unclear. This CDR3 spans 14 amino acids. V was trimmed by 3 bases and J by 0 bases, leaving 7 bases between them. CDR3 coding DNA: TGTGCCAGCAGTTTTGGCCTTAGCACAGATACGCAGTATTTT. Protein sequence: CASSFGLSTDTQYF.

This clonotype was seen more than once but under ten times. The rearrangement uses TRBV5-5 and TRBJ2-1, with 11 bases matching TRBD1. Trimming took 0 bases from V and 8 from J; bases not matched to a gene: 7. The CDR3 is 16 residues long. Germline lookup yields CDR1 SGHKS and CDR2 YYEKEE (reference sequence). DNA of the CDR3: TGTGCCAGCAGCTTGGTACGGACAGGGGGCAAGGATGAGCAGTTCTTC. This codes for CASSLVRTGGKDEQFF. Together with reference TRBV5-5 and TRBJ2-1, the CDR3 gives the full variable domain: DAGVTQSPTHLIKTRGQQVTLRCSPISGHKSVSWYQQVLGQGPQFIFQYYEKEERGRGNFPDRFSARQFPNYSSELNVNALLLGDSALYLCASSLVRTGGKDEQFFGPGTRLTVL.

This clonotype was counted at least ten times. The chain couples TRBV11-2 to TRBJ2-3; D is uncertain. Germline V gives CDR1 SGHAT, CDR2 FQNNGV. This CDR3 is 14 amino acids long. V was pared by 0 bases and J by 6 bases, with 10 bases between. The CDR3 nucleotides read TGTGCCAGCAGCTTAGAGTCGGTACGGGATACGCAGTATTTT. It is translated as CASSLESVRDTQYF.

This clonotype was recorded a few times. The V gene is TRBV14, the J gene TRBJ2-1, with 7 bases identical to TRBD2. V lost 3 bases to trimming and J lost 1 base; unmatched junction nucleotides: 15. The CDR3 contains 19 residues. Germline CDR1 SGHDN, CDR2 FVKESK. The CDR3 reads CASSHAAPKTSWSYNEQFF. The CDR3 region has the DNA TGTGCCAGCAGCCACGCGGCCCCAAAGACTAGCTGGTCCTACAATGAGCAGTTCTTC.

For the CDR3, the DNA is TGTGCCAGCAGCCAAGACAGGGGGCAAGAGCAGTTCTTC. Its translation: CASSQDRGQEQFF. V is TRBV7-3 and J is TRBJ2-1; 10 bases are a match to TRBD1. The CDR3 is made up of 13 amino acids. V dropped 5 bases and J dropped 10; count of bases not matched to a gene: 5. Germline V gene sequence: CDR1 SGHTA, CDR2 FQGTGA.

This clonotype has a count of ten or more. CDR3 nucleotide sequence: TGTGCCAGCAGCTCCCGGACAGGATTCACAGATACGCAGTATTTT. Amino acid sequence: CASSSRTGFTDTQYF. The chain has TRBV7-6 and TRBJ2-3, with TRBD1 matching over 7 bases. With V trimmed by 4 bases and J by 2 bases, 6 bases remained unmatched. CDR3 length: 15 amino acids. Germline CDR1 and CDR2: SGHVS and FNYEAQ.

This clonotype was counted ten times or more. The chain recombines TRBV18 with TRBJ1-5; tentative D call: TRBD1 (5 bases). V was pared by 2 bases and J by 5 bases, with 7 bases between. This CDR3 has 13 residues. The V gene's germline CDR1 is KGHSH and CDR2 LQKENI. CDR3 DNA sequence: TGTGCCAGCTCACCAGCCAGGGATCAGCCCCAGCATTTT. It yields the protein CASSPARDQPQHF.

The rearrangement joins TRBV14 to TRBJ1-2, with a possible D match to TRBD1 (5 bases). The germline CDR1 and CDR2 sequences are SGHDN and FVKESK. CDR3 length equals 12 residues. Trimming removed 3 bases at V and 13 bases at J, with 15 bases between. In DNA, the CDR3 is TGTGCCAGCAGCCAGCAGGGTATCTTTCTCACCTTC. Protein product: CASSQQGIFLTF.

In this sample, this clonotype turned up many times. The CDR3 reads CASSPPGRRNTEAFF. The CDR3 region has the DNA TGTGCCAGCTCACCTCCGGGACGGAGGAACACTGAAGCTTTCTTT. The J gene is TRBJ1-1, the V gene TRBV18; TRBD1 is a possible D gene (5 bases). The germline V gene encodes CDR1 KGHSH and CDR2 LQKENI. The V and J ends lost 3 bases and 1 base respectively, with 12 bases between them. The CDR3 spans 15 residues.

There are many counts of this clonotype. J is TRBJ2-7 and V is TRBV4-1; 9 nucleotides match TRBD1. The V gene end was trimmed by 5 bases and the J gene end by 2 bases; junction bases not matched to a gene: 7. Germline CDR1 and CDR2: MGHRA and YSYEKL. The length of the CDR3 is 15 residues. The CDR3 sequence: CASSSGQGPAYEQYV. CDR3 sequence (DNA): TGCGCCAGCAGCTCAGGACAGGGGCCGGCCTACGAGCAGTACGTC.

The table lists this clonotype with many counts. This rearrangement joins TRBV6-5 to TRBJ1-5, with D hard to call. Germline V gene sequence: CDR1 MNHEY, CDR2 SVGAGI. There are 16 residues in the CDR3. Trimming left V 7 bases short and J 4 bases short, with 20 bases between. Here the CDR3 reads CASMGWGKGGNQPQHF. The CDR3 nucleotides read TGTGCCAGCATGGGGTGGGGAAAGGGTGGTAATCAGCCCCAGCATTTT.

The DNA of the CDR3 is TGTGCCAGCAGCTTAGCCCAGGGGGCGGTCACAGATACGCAGTATTTT. It translates to CASSLAQGAVTDTQYF. The chain is built from TRBV7-8 and TRBJ2-3, with 8 nucleotides matching TRBD1. The V segment lost 0 bases and the J segment 2 bases; nucleotides outside the gene matches: 4. Per germline, CDR1 SGHVS and CDR2 FQNEAQ. The CDR3 covers 16 residues.

At least ten counts were recorded for this clonotype. The chain joins TRBV6-6 to TRBJ2-7; maybe TRBD2 (6 bases). The CDR3 has 17 amino acids. Trimming took off 0 bases at V and 0 bases at J, with 15 bases between the two ends. Germline V gene data show CDR1 as MNHNY and CDR2 as SVGAGI (reference sequence). In nucleotides, the CDR3 is TGTGCCAGCAGTTACTCTCTGGCGGGGCTGACCTCCTACGAGCAGTACGTC. Its protein is CASSYSLAGLTSYEQYV.

This clonotype was seen more than once but under ten times. V usage is TRBV19 and J usage is TRBJ1-1; 10 bases agree with TRBD1. J was trimmed by 5 bases and V by 4 bases; bases with no gene match: 4. Germline V gene data show CDR1 as LNHDA and CDR2 as SQIVND (reference sequence). The CDR3 has 14 amino acids. CDR3 DNA: TGTGCCAGTAGTACCGACAGGGGGCAAACTGAAGCTTTCTTT. It specifies CASSTDRGQTEAFF.

There are many counts of this clonotype. V is TRBV20-1 and J is TRBJ2-7; D might be TRBD1 (6 bases). There are 11 residues in the CDR3. Germline loops: CDR1 DFQATT, CDR2 SNEGSKA (reference sequence). Trimming left V 5 bases short and J 3 bases short, with 8 bases between. The CDR3 sequence is CSALQGYEQYV. For the CDR3, the DNA is TGCAGTGCTCTACAGGGCTACGAGCAGTACGTC.

This clonotype was counted at least ten times. The V gene is TRBV7-2, the J gene TRBJ2-1, with 11 nucleotides matching TRBD2. Germline V gene data show CDR1 as SGHTA and CDR2 as FQGNSA. The CDR3 covers 15 residues. The V segment lost 5 bases and the J segment 7 bases; nucleotides outside the gene matches: 7. CDR3 in DNA: TGTGCCAGCAGCAAGATAGCGGGGGGGTTGAATGAGCAGTTCTTC. Translated: CASSKIAGGLNEQFF.

This clonotype was counted ten times or more. The rearrangement joins TRBV20-1 to TRBJ2-1; 8 bases align to TRBD2. The CDR3 loop spans 12 amino acids. V lost 2 bases, J lost 8 bases, and 2 bases stayed unmatched. CDR1 and CDR2 (germline): DFQATT, SNEGSKA (reference sequence). Here the CDR3 DNA reads TGCAGTGCTAGACCCGGGGGGGATGAGCAGTTCTTC. It codes for CSARPGGDEQFF.

This clonotype showed up just a few times. V and J are TRBV29-1 and TRBJ2-3; the D gene is possibly TRBD2 (7 bases). The V and J ends lost 8 bases and 3 bases respectively, with 15 bases between them. CDR1 is SQVTM and CDR2 is ANQGSEA in the germline V gene. CDR3 length equals 13 residues. The CDR3 coding sequence is TGCAGCCCGAAGGGGGGGGCAACAGATACGCAGTATTTT. Its translation is CSPKGGATDTQYF.

This clonotype was counted at least ten times. The chain employs TRBV7-9 and TRBJ1-2, with 9 bases identical to TRBD1. Germline V gives CDR1 SEHNR, CDR2 FQNEAQ (reference sequence). The CDR3 has 14 amino acids. The V and J ends lost 5 bases and 6 bases, in that order; junction bases with no gene match: 7. The CDR3 DNA reads TGTGCCAGCAGCACCCGGACAGGGGCCCATGGCTACACCTTC. As protein: CASSTRTGAHGYTF.

This clonotype was counted between two and nine times. The V and J genes are TRBV20-1 and TRBJ1-1; 9 bases line up with TRBD1. Unmatched junction bases numbered 13, after V lost 5 bases and J lost 9 bases. Looked up from germline, CDR1 is DFQATT and CDR2 is SNEGSKA (reference sequence). This CDR3 contains 14 residues. CDR3 in amino acids: CSALGTGRMVKAFF. In DNA form, the CDR3 reads TGCAGTGCTCTGGGGACAGGGCGAATGGTTAAAGCTTTCTTT.

This sequence joins TRBV11-2 and TRBJ2-3; D assignment may be TRBD1 or TRBD2 (6 bases each). CDR3 size: 18 residues. The ends were cut back, 6 bases at V and 2 bases at J, with 24 bases in the middle. Germline V gene data show CDR1 as SGHAT and CDR2 as FQNNGV. CDR3 region: CASSRGVSGALFTDTQYF. As DNA, the CDR3 is TGTGCCAGCAGTCGAGGGGTCTCGGGGGCGCTCTTCACAGATACGCAGTATTTT.

This clonotype was picked up a small number of times. V and J are TRBV19 and TRBJ2-2; no clear D gene. The length of the CDR3 is 15 residues. V lost 5 bases and J lost 4, with 14 bases in between. Germline lookup yields CDR1 LNHDA and CDR2 SQIVND (reference sequence). In DNA form, the CDR3 reads TGTGCCAGTAGTCCTCAACAGATTCGCACCGGGGAGCTGTTTTTT. Translated, it gives CASSPQQIRTGELFF.

The sample holds many counts of this clonotype. This sequence joins TRBV30 and TRBJ1-3, with D maybe TRBD1 (5 bases). Per the germline V gene, CDR1 is GTSNPN and CDR2 is SVGIG (reference sequence). The CDR3 is 12 residues long. Between the trimmed V and J ends, which lost 4 bases and 2 bases, there was a span of 6 bases. DNA for the CDR3: TGTGCCTGGAACAGGCCTGGAAACACCATATATTTT. Its protein is CAWNRPGNTIYF.

V gene TRBV10-1 combines with J gene TRBJ1-5; D uncertain. Per germline, CDR1 WNHNN and CDR2 SYGVQD (reference sequence). CDR3 length: 13 residues. Trimming removed 6 bases at V and 4 bases at J, with 10 bases between. The CDR3 is CASSPGPNQPQHF. The CDR3 DNA is TGCGCCAGCAGCCCAGGCCCAAATCAGCCCCAGCATTTT.

The chain employs TRBV6-6 and TRBJ2-5; TRBD1 aligns across 8 bases. Germline-derived CDR1 and CDR2 are MNHNY and SVGAGI (reference sequence). The junction had 5 bases not matched to a gene; V was cut back by 5 bases and J by 6 bases. The length of the CDR3 is 13 residues. The CDR3: CASSKDRVKTQYF. CDR3 coding DNA: TGTGCCAGCAGTAAGGACAGGGTCAAGACCCAGTACTTC.

This chain links TRBV6-2 or TRBV6-3 with TRBJ2-7, with 12 bases aligning to TRBD1. The CDR3 is 13 amino acids. Losses at the gene ends were 6 bases for V and 12 bases for J; bases not matched to a gene: 9. Germline V gene lookup returns CDR1 MNHEY and CDR2 SVGEGT. The CDR3 loop is CASSTGTGGFRYV. Written as DNA, the CDR3 is TGTGCCAGCAGCACGGGGACAGGGGGCTTTCGGTACGTC.

V usage is TRBV7-2 and J usage is TRBJ1-3; the D is unclear. The CDR3 totals 13 residues. Germline V gene sequence: CDR1 SGHTA, CDR2 FQGNSA. V gave up 3 bases and J gave up 7 bases, with 10 bases separating them. The CDR3 loop is CASSFAVGNTIYF. In nucleotides, the CDR3 is TGTGCCAGCAGCTTTGCAGTTGGGAACACCATATATTTT.

In this sample, this clonotype turned up many times. The gene calls are TRBV10-3 and TRBJ1-2; no clear D. Deletions cut 0 bases from V and 4 bases from J, with 9 bases between. CDR3 length: 14 residues. From germline, CDR1 is ENHRY and CDR2 SYGVKD. CDR3 protein: CAISESASFYGYTF. The CDR3 DNA follows: TGTGCCATCAGTGAGTCCGCAAGTTTCTATGGCTACACCTTC.

This clonotype was detected only a few times. The chain employs TRBV3-1 and TRBJ2-5; 9 nucleotides line up with TRBD1. The CDR3 has 17 residues. The V gene end was trimmed by 0 bases and the J gene end by 1 base; junction bases not matched to a gene: 6. Per germline, CDR1 LGHDT and CDR2 YNNKEL (reference sequence). CDR3 in amino acids: CASSQDRRDRVQETQYF. In nucleotides, the CDR3 is TGTGCCAGCAGCCAAGATAGACGGGACAGGGTCCAAGAGACCCAGTACTTC.